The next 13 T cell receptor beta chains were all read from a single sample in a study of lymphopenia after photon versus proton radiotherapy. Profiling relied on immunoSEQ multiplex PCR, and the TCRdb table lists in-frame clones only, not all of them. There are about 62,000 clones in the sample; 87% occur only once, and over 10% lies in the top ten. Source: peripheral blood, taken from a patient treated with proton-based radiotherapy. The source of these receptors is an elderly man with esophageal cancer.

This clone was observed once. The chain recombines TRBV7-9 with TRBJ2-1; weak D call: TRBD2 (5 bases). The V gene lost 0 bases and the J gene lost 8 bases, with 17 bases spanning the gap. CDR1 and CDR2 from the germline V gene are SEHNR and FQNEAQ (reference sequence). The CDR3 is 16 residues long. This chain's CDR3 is CASSLAQPGLRDEQFF. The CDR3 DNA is TGTGCCAGCAGCTTAGCCCAGCCGGGGTTGAGGGATGAGCAGTTCTTC.

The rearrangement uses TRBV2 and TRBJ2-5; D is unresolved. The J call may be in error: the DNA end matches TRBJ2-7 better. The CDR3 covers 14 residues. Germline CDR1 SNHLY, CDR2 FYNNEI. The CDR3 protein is CASRFVARPYEQYF. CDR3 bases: TGTGCCAGCAGGTTTGTTGCCAGACCTTACGAGCAGTACTTC.

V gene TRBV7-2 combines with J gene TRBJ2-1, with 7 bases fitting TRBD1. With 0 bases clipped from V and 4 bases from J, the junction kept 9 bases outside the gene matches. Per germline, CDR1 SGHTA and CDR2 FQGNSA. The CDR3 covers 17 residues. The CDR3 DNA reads TGTGCCAGCAGCTTAGCGGAAGGGGGACAGCCTTACAATGAGCAGTTCTTC. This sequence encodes CASSLAEGGQPYNEQFF.

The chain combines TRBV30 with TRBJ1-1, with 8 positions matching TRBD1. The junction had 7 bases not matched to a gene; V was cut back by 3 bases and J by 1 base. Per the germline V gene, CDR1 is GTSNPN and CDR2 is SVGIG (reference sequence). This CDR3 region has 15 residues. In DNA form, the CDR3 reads TGTGCCTGGAGATTGCCGGACAGGGAGAACACTGAAGCTTTCTTT. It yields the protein CAWRLPDRENTEAFF.

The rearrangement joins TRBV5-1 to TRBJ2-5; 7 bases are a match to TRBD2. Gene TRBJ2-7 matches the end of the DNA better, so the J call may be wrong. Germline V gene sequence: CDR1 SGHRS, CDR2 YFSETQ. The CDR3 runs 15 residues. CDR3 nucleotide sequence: TGCGCCAGCGTTACCCGGCTAGCGGACCCCTACGAGCAGTACTTC. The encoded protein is CASVTRLADPYEQYF.

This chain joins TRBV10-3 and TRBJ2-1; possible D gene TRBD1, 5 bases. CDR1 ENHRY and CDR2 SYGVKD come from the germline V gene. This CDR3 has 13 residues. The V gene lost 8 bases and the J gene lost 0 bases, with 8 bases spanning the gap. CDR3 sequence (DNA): TGTGCCATCGGCGACAGCTCCTACAATGAGCAGTTCTTC. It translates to CAIGDSSYNEQFF.

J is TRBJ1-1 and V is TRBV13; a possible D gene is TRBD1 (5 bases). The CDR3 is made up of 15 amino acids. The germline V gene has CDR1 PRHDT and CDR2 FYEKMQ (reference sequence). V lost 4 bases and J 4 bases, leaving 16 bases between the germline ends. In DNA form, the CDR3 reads TGTGCCAGCAGCTGGATAAACAGGTGGGGCACTGAAGCTTTCTTT. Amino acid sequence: CASSWINRWGTEAFF.

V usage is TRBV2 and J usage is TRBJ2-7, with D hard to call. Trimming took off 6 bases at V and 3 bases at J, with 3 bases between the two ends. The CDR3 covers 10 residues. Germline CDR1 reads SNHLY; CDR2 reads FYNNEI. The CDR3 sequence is CASRNYEQYF. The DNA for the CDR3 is TGTGCCAGCAGGAACTACGAGCAGTACTTC.

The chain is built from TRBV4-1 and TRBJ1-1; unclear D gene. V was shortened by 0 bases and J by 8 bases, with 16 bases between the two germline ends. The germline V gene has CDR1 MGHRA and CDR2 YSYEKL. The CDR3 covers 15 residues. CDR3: CASSQDRYGVMEAFF. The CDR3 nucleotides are TGCGCCAGCAGCCAAGATCGTTACGGGGTGATGGAAGCTTTCTTT.

DNA for the CDR3: TGTGCCACCAGCAGGGGAGGAACGGACACCGGGGAGCTGTTTTTT. Translated: CATSRGGTDTGELFF. The chain is built from TRBV15 and TRBJ2-2; D is possibly TRBD2 (6 bases). The germline CDR1 and CDR2 sequences are LNHNV and YYDKDF (reference sequence). The CDR3 totals 15 residues. Trimming stripped 3 bases from V and 3 bases from J, with 11 bases between.

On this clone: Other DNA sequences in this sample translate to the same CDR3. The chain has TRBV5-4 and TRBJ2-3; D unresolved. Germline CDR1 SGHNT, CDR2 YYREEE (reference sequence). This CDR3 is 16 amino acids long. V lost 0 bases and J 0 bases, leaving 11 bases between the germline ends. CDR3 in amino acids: CASSLGAGVSTDTQYF. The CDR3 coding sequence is TGTGCCAGCAGCTTGGGGGCTGGGGTTAGCACAGATACGCAGTATTTT.

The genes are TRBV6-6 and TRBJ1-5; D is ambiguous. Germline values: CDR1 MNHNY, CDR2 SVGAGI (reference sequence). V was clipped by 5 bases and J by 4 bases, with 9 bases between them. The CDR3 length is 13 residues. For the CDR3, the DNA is TGTGCCAGCAGTCCTAGCCTAAATCAGCCCCAGCATTTT. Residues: CASSPSLNQPQHF.

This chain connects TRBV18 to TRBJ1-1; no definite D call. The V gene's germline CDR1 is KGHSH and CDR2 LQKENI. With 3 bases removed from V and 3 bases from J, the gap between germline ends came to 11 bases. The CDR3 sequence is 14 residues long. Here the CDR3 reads CASSPRRGDTEAFF. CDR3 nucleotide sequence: TGTGCCAGCTCACCCCGGCGCGGGGACACTGAAGCTTTCTTT.